This note documents a single T cell receptor beta chain sequence. Its antigen is unknown. Clones were sequenced by immunoSEQ multiplex PCR, and TCRdb holds only the in-frame ones, with some missing. This table has some 20,000 clones, over 65% appearing once. This sample is drawn from a study of T cells after posttransplantation cyclophosphamide. Study-level points and caveats: Skin or GI-infiltrating T cells shared few TRB sequences with blood.

Germline V gives CDR1 SGHKS, CDR2 YYEKEE (reference sequence). Trimming stripped 0 bases from V and 2 bases from J, with 9 bases between. This CDR3 spans 15 amino acids. Treatment was busulfan-fludarabine conditioning, a marrow graft, and cyclophosphamide on days +3 and +4. The sample was PBMCs, taken after an allogeneic stem cell transplant with post-transplant cyclophosphamide. This chain uses TRBV5-5 with TRBJ1-5; D is ambiguous. The origin of this receptor is a male patient between 25 and 39 years old who received an allogeneic stem cell transplant from a related donor, was CMV-positive, and had acute GVHD only. Some T cells here may be from the graft donor. CDR3 sequence: CASSLENLGNQPQHF. The CDR3 DNA follows: TGTGCCAGCAGCTTGGAGAACTTGGGCAATCAGCCCCAGCATTTT.